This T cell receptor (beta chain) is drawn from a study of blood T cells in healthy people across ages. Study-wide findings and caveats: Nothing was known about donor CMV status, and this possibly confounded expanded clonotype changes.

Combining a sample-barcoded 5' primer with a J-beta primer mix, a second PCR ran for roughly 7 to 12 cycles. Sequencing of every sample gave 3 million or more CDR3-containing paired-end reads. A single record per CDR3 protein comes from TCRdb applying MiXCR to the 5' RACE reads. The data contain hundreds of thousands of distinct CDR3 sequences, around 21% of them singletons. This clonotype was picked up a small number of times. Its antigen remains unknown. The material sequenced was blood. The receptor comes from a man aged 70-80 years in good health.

CDR3 DNA sequence: TGTGCCAGCAGCCTCGGACTAGCGGGAGAGGGCGAGCAGTACTTC. This encodes CASSLGLAGEGEQYF. The chain is built from TRBV5-4 and TRBJ2-7; 13 nucleotides agree with TRBD2. V was clipped by 4 bases and J by 6 bases; unmatched bases: 7. CDR1 SGHNT and CDR2 YYREEE come from the germline V gene (reference sequence). The CDR3 spans 15 residues.